What follows describes a single T cell receptor (beta chain). The antigen is undetermined. These data are taken from a study of beta chain features in type 1 diabetes. CDR3 length: 15 residues. V lost 6 bases to trimming and J lost 4 bases; unmatched junction nucleotides: 9. Germline V gene lookup returns CDR1 MNHNY and CDR2 SVGAGI (reference sequence). Only one heparinised blood draw was taken per donor, and its volume averaged around 120 mL. Study-level findings and limits: In all four CD4+ subsets, TCRB CDR3 length was significantly, moderately reduced in type 1 diabetes.

The authors reverse transcribed all of the isolated RNA, so sequencing captured expressed TCRB transcripts. Repertoires were generated with immunoSEQ multiplex PCR, while TCRdb's copy carries only in-frame clones and drops some. Among under 130,000 clones listed, around 30% were seen once. The chain couples TRBV6-6 to TRBJ1-1, with TRBD1 matching over 9 bases. This clonotype was obtained from a woman aged 18-30 years with type 1 diabetes. Sequenced material: central memory CD4+ T cells from blood. The chain's CDR3 is CASSRRTGDGTEAFF. CDR3 in DNA: TGTGCCAGCAGCCGGAGGACAGGGGATGGCACTGAAGCTTTCTTT.